The TCR beta chain described here comes from a study of OX40 agonist ivuxolimab in advanced cancers. Study-level background: Patients assigned to dose escalation were diagnosed with hepatocellular carcinoma, melanoma, renal cell or head and neck cancer.

This clone appeared a single time. Patients were excluded for autoimmune disease history or systemic immunosuppression. The germline CDR1 and CDR2 sequences are SGHTA and FQGNSA. The CDR3 length is 15 residues. The V end was cut by 4 bases, the J end by 5 bases, with 14 bases between. Repertoires were generated with immunoSEQ multiplex PCR, while TCRdb's copy carries only in-frame clones and drops some. The data show 100,000 to 120,000 clones, roughly 90% seen once. V is TRBV7-2 and J is TRBJ1-4, with D unclear. The source is an adult with an advanced solid tumor such as melanoma, head and neck, liver or kidney cancer. The source material was CD4+ or CD8+ T cells sorted from blood, sampled in a trial of the OX40 agonist ivuxolimab. The CDR3 sequence is CASSSLLNRNEKLFF. The CDR3 DNA sequence: TGTGCCAGCAGCTCTTTGTTGAATCGAAATGAAAAACTGTTTTTT.